Listed below are T cell receptor beta chains from one sample, sequenced in a study of T cells in Graves' hyperthyroidism and ophthalmopathy. TCRdb independently ran MiXCR on the multiplex PCR reads; one entry per CDR3 protein. The sample yields around 500,000 distinct CDR3 sequences, approximately 15% seen once. Sequenced sample: blood. These receptors were taken from a young woman with Graves' hyperthyroidism. The conserved cysteine and the conserved F or W are not part of the CDR3 here. D genes are given only for firm matches.

TRBV7-3,NA,ASSLRKSSTDTQY
TRBV28,TRBD1,ASKGTGPEWGYT
TRBV15,TRBD1,ATSLTGRCEVLAGYT
TRBV19,NA,ASSIAGLTEAF
TRBV4-1,NA,ASSQEELWEQY
TRBV3-1,TRBD2,ASSQGLGGFITDTQY
TRBV7-3,TRBD2,ASSLTAGGSYNEQF
TRBV6-1,TRBD1,ASSAQGWMREKLF
TRBV15,TRBD2,ATSRGVGGRGEQF
TRBV7-3,NA,ASSLLPGPEEAF
TRBV27,TRBD1,ASIPGQGTYNEQF
TRBV30,NA,AWSVQVDQADTQY
TRBV24-1,TRBD1,ATSDQLTGGGETQY
TRBV10-3,TRBD1,AIRTGEGNQPQH
TRBV6-2/TRBV6-3,TRBD2,ASSYLGGRGNNEQF
TRBV19,TRBD1,ASSRTGRDHQPQH
TRBV29-1,NA,SVDEGMNTEAF
TRBV18,TRBD2,ASSPARGGNEQF
TRBV18,NA,ASSPTTWDTEAF
TRBV18,NA,ASSPALGVDTQY
TRBV29-1,TRBD2,SVDRGRGVAGELF
TRBV4-1,TRBD2,ASSRSGLDRNNEQF
TRBV27,NA,ASRPPGANQNSPLH
TRBV15,NA,ATNRQATNEKLF
TRBV5-6,NA,ASSLGLTNYGYT
TRBV5-1,TRBD2,ASRSGGVGSYNEQF
TRBV2,TRBD1,ASSDGQGITPLH
TRBV3-1,NA,ASSQEIRDEQY
TRBV28,NA,ASSLGAVSSYEQY
TRBV4-1,NA,ASSQFERMQF
TRBV14,TRBD2,ASSQREGETQY
TRBV7-9,TRBD2,ASSFATSGYEQY
TRBV6-1,NA,ASSHKVNTEAF
TRBV12-3/TRBV12-4,NA,ASRDSGLFNQPQH
TRBV7-3,TRBD2,ASSAGLAETNEQF
TRBV9,TRBD2,ASSSSGSVDTQY
TRBV14,NA,ASSQDIGGGGTDTQY
TRBV7-2,NA,ASSQEGRELF
TRBV5-6,NA,ASSLIHPGDTQY
TRBV18,TRBD1,ASSPTRTGEGGYT
TRBV4-1,TRBD2,ASSQGSGRSRGGTQY
TRBV30,NA,AWSHREHYYNEQF
TRBV20-1,NA,SAESRMTNYGYT
TRBV11-3,NA,ASSFWTPAGLQQY
TRBV7-3,NA,ASSKRPHRFMNTEAF
TRBV10-3,NA,AISELRLETQY
TRBV5-1,TRBD2,ASSNGLAAYNEQF
TRBV5-8,NA,ASSLGQPAYWNEQF
TRBV19,TRBD1,ASTRTGPEAF
TRBV3-1,TRBD2,ASTRTSGSKETQY
TRBV6-2/TRBV6-3,NA,ATSPGAGAYGYT
TRBV12-3/TRBV12-4,NA,ASREARAGTEAF